This is a list of T cell receptor beta chains from one sample in a study of TIL therapy for anti-PD-1-resistant metastatic lung cancer. Clones were read by immunoSEQ multiplex PCR, and TCRdb kept only the in-frame ones, dropping some. The table records under 100,000 clones, roughly two thirds of them present only once. The sequenced sample was tumor tissue, obtained at baseline. These receptors were obtained from a person aged 25-80 years with non-small cell lung cancer. The CDR3 runs from the conserved cysteine through the conserved F or W. The order of the fields is J gene, D gene, CDR3 length, V gene, clone size, CDR3 DNA, CDR3 protein. The D gene is left open where the match is weak. Some rows have no size entry. The others give once, few or many, or a class for an expanded clone.

J gene: TRBJ2-7; D gene: NA; CDR3 length: 15; V gene: TRBV3-1/TRBV3-2; clone size: NA; CDR3 DNA: TGTGCCAGCAGCCAAGATCTTTGGAGCTCCTACGAGCAGTACTTC; CDR3 protein: CASSQDLWSSYEQYF
J gene: TRBJ1-5; D gene: NA; CDR3 length: 14; V gene: TRBV6-2/TRBV6-3; clone size: once; CDR3 DNA: TGTGCCAGCAGCCCGACAGCTAGCAATCAGCCCCAGCATTTT; CDR3 protein: CASSPTASNQPQHF
J gene: TRBJ2-7; D gene: TRBD2; CDR3 length: 17; V gene: TRBV4-1; clone size: NA; CDR3 DNA: TGCGCCAGCAGCCAACGACCTGGACTAGCGGGAGTGGACGAGCAGTACTTC; CDR3 protein: CASSQRPGLAGVDEQYF
J gene: TRBJ1-5; D gene: TRBD1; CDR3 length: 15; V gene: TRBV2; clone size: NA; CDR3 DNA: TGTGCCAGCAGTGAAGCGTTCAGGGGGATACAGCCCCAGCATTTT; CDR3 protein: CASSEAFRGIQPQHF
J gene: TRBJ2-1; D gene: TRBD2; CDR3 length: 15; V gene: TRBV11-2; clone size: once; CDR3 DNA: TGTGCCAGCAGCTTCCTAGCGGGAGTTATCGGTGAGCAGTTCTTC; CDR3 protein: CASSFLAGVIGEQFF
J gene: TRBJ2-7; D gene: NA; CDR3 length: 13; V gene: TRBV10-3; clone size: few; CDR3 DNA: TGTGCCATCAGTGAGGTGGTCACGACCGAGCAGTACTTC; CDR3 protein: CAISEVVTTEQYF
J gene: TRBJ2-1; D gene: TRBD1; CDR3 length: 16; V gene: TRBV11-1; clone size: NA; CDR3 DNA: TGTGCCAGCAGCTTAAGTGCAGGACAGGCATACAATGAGCAGTTCTTC; CDR3 protein: CASSLSAGQAYNEQFF
J gene: TRBJ1-6; D gene: NA; CDR3 length: 14; V gene: TRBV6-5; clone size: NA; CDR3 DNA: TGTGCCAGCAGTCGGGACACACCGTATTCACCCCTCCACTTT; CDR3 protein: CASSRDTPYSPLHF
J gene: TRBJ2-2; D gene: TRBD2; CDR3 length: 15; V gene: TRBV5-1; clone size: NA; CDR3 DNA: TGCGCCAGCAGTATCCGGGAGGGGAACACCGGGGAGCTGTTTTTT; CDR3 protein: CASSIREGNTGELFF
J gene: TRBJ2-1; D gene: TRBD2; CDR3 length: 16; V gene: TRBV7-9; clone size: NA; CDR3 DNA: TGTGCCAGCAGCTTAGAGGGGACCGGGGGGACGGGAGGGACGTTCTTC; CDR3 protein: CASSLEGTGGTGGTFF